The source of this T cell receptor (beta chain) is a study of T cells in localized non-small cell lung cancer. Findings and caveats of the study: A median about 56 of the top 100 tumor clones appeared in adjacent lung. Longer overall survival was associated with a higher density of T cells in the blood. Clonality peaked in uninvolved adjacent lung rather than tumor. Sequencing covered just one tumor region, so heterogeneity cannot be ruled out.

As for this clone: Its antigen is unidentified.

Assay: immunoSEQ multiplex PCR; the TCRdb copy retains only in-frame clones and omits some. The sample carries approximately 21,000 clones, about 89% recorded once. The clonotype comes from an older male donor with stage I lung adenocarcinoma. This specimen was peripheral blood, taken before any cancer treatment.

The CDR3 DNA sequence: TGTGCCAGCAGCCTGGCGGGCACAGGGGGCGCAACAGATACGCAGTATTTT. Protein: CASSLAGTGGATDTQYF. The rearrangement uses TRBV7-3 and TRBJ2-3; 9 nucleotides line up with TRBD1. Germline-derived CDR1 and CDR2 are SGHTA and FQGTGA. The CDR3 sequence is 17 residues long. The trim removed 5 bases at V and 3 bases at J, leaving 12 bases unmatched.